The present T cell receptor (beta chain) was sequenced within a study of liver allograft versus peripheral blood T cells. About the study: Recipients' peripheral blood supplied the T cell receptor repertoires against which those in transplanted livers were compared.

This clonotype was counted only a few times. The antigen remains undetermined. Study-wide findings and caveats: A difference was reportedly observed between T cell receptor repertoires inside liver allografts and those in peripheral blood.

The CDR3 has 15 amino acids. The V gene end was trimmed by 2 bases and the J gene end by 5 bases; junction bases not matched to a gene: 3. CDR1 and CDR2 from the germline V gene are MDHEN and SYDVKM. TCRdb processed the reads anew with MiXCR; each CDR3 protein has one entry. The table includes 8,900 or so distinct CDR3 sequences, around 21% detected once. This TCR derives from a human patient who had a liver transplant. The graft donor may be the source of some T cells. This chain joins TRBV28 and TRBJ1-2; 12 positions match TRBD1. CDR3: CASSLAGQGAYGYTF. In DNA form, the CDR3 reads TGTGCCAGCAGTTTAGCGGGACAGGGGGCTTATGGCTACACCTTC.